These 11 T cell receptor beta chains came from one sample sequenced in a study of T cell responses to AZD1222 COVID-19 vaccine. TCRdb keeps only in-frame clones here, not all; method: immunoSEQ multiplex PCR. The sample has about 130,000 clones, around 89% seen once. Material: peripheral blood, obtained on day 0 of AZD1222 vaccination. Receptors were obtained from an adult in good health.

This clone was observed a single time. This sequence joins TRBV5-1 and TRBJ2-3; 8 bases are a match to TRBD1. The J segment lost 2 bases and the V segment lost 0 bases, leaving 2 bases of the junction unmatched. CDR3 length equals 15 residues. Germline CDR1 is SGHRS and CDR2 is YFSETQ. CDR3 coding DNA: TGCGCCAGCAGCTTGGCGGACAGGGACACAGATACGCAGTATTTT. Its translation is CASSLADRDTDTQYF.

V is TRBV4-1 and J is TRBJ2-2, with D hard to call. The CDR3 extends over 13 amino acids. The germline CDR1 and CDR2 sequences are MGHRA and YSYEKL. V was pared by 10 bases and J by 2 bases, with 11 bases between. CDR3 sequence: CATQDGNTGELFF. Here the CDR3 DNA reads TGCGCCACTCAGGACGGTAACACCGGGGAGCTGTTTTTT.

This clone was seen only a few times. The chain uses TRBV29-1 and TRBJ2-7; D call uncertain. The CDR3 spans 13 residues. Germline loops: CDR1 SQVTM, CDR2 ANQGSEA. V lost 5 bases to trimming and J lost 2 bases, with 13 bases between them. The DNA of the CDR3 is TGCAGCGTTCTTCAGAGACTCACCTACGAGCAGTACTTC. Protein: CSVLQRLTYEQYF.

CDR3 bases: TGTGCCAGCAGCTTACAGGGCTGGGGATACAATGAGCAGTTCTTC. This translates into CASSLQGWGYNEQFF. The chain employs TRBV7-9 and TRBJ2-1; D perhaps matches TRBD1 (5 bases). Per the germline V gene, CDR1 is SEHNR and CDR2 is FQNEAQ (reference sequence). Trimming took off 2 bases at V and 4 bases at J, with 12 bases between the two ends. The CDR3 has 15 residues. Full variable domain (rest looked up from reference TRBV7-9 and TRBJ2-1): DTGVSQNPRHKITKRGQNVTFRCDPISEHNRLYWYRQTLGQGPEFLTYFQNEAQLEKSRLLSDRFSAERPKGSFSTLEIQRTEQGDSAMYLCASSLQGWGYNEQFFGPGTRLTVL.

The genes are TRBV29-1 and TRBJ2-7; TRBD2 agrees at 9 bases. The CDR3 has 11 amino acids. Germline V gene data show CDR1 as SQVTM and CDR2 as ANQGSEA. Trimming at V came to 6 bases and at J to 5 bases, leaving 2 bases not matched to a gene. CDR3: CSVGTSNEQYF. The CDR3 DNA sequence: TGCAGCGTGGGGACTAGCAACGAGCAGTACTTC.

The chain is built from TRBV20-1 and TRBJ2-5; TRBD2 matches at 11 bases. Looked up from germline, CDR1 is DFQATT and CDR2 is SNEGSKA (reference sequence). This CDR3 region has 16 residues. After removal of 3 bases from V and 5 bases from J, the junction contained 11 bases not matched to a gene. The CDR3, as DNA: TGCAGTGCTAGTAGCGGGAGGGCCCTCCCGTGGGAGACCCAGTACTTC. It yields the protein CSASSGRALPWETQYF.

This rearrangement joins TRBV27 to TRBJ2-7; the D gene is possibly TRBD2 (5 bases). The CDR3 has 13 amino acids. Germline V gene lookup returns CDR1 MNHEY and CDR2 SMNVEV (reference sequence). The V gene lost 4 bases and the J gene lost 2 bases, with 9 bases spanning the gap. The CDR3 is CASSSRGPYEQYF. The CDR3 bases are TGTGCCAGCAGTTCCCGCGGGCCCTACGAGCAGTACTTC.

V usage is TRBV9 and J usage is TRBJ2-3; possible D gene TRBD2, 5 bases. Trimming took 1 base from V and 3 from J, leaving 12 bases between them. The CDR3 consists of 15 residues. Germline CDR1 SGDLS, CDR2 YYNGEE. The CDR3 nucleotides are TGTGCCAGCAGCGTACTGCGGACGGGGACAGATACGCAGTATTTT. It is translated as CASSVLRTGTDTQYF.

The chain joins TRBV5-1 to TRBJ2-1, with a tentative D call TRBD1 (6 bases). Germline lookup yields CDR1 SGHRS and CDR2 YFSETQ. Trimming stripped 2 bases from V and 7 bases from J, with 19 bases between. The CDR3 is 16 residues long. In DNA form, the CDR3 reads TGCGCCAGCAGCTTCTCTCCCGGGACAACCGGGAATGAGCAGTTCTTC. Residues: CASSFSPGTTGNEQFF.

The rearrangement joins TRBV6-1 to TRBJ1-1, with 7 bases identical to TRBD1. V was clipped by 4 bases and J by 0 bases; unmatched bases: 8. CDR3 length: 16 residues. Germline values: CDR1 MNHNS, CDR2 SASEGT. In DNA, the CDR3 is TGTGCCAGCAGTGCTTACAGGGGTACCATGAACACTGAAGCTTTCTTT. This translates into CASSAYRGTMNTEAFF.

This clone occurred once. The V and J genes are TRBV19 and TRBJ1-5; D remains unclear. Looked up from germline, CDR1 is LNHDA and CDR2 is SQIVND (reference sequence). V was shortened by 8 bases and J by 6 bases, with 2 bases between the two germline ends. The CDR3 extends over 9 amino acids. The CDR3 reads CASGQPQHF. CDR3 coding DNA: TGTGCCAGTGGTCAGCCCCAGCATTTT.